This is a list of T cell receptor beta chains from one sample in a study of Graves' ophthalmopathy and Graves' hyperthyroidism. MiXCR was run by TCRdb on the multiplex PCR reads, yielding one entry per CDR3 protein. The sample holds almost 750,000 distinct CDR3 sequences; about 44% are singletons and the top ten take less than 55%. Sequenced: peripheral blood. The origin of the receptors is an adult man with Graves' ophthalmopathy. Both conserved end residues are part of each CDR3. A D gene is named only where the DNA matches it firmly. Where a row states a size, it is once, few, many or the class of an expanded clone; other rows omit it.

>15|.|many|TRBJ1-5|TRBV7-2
TGTGCCAGCAGCTTAGATCAGGGTTGGAATCAGCCCCAGCATTTT
CASSLDQGWNQPQHF
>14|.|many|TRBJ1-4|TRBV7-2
TGTGCCAGCAGTTACGGGACAATTCGTGAAAAACTGTTTTTT
CASSYGTIREKLFF
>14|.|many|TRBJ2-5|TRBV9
TGTGCCAGCAGCATGGAGGGGGCTAGGGAGACCCAGTACTTC
CASSMEGARETQYF
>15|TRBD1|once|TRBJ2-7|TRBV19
TGTGCCAGTAGTATAGACCGGGACAGCGCCTACGAGCAGTACTTC
CASSIDRDSAYEQYF
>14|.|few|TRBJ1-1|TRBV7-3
TGTGCCTGGAGTGCCGGAAGTGATGACACTGAAGCTTTCTTT
CAWSAGSDDTEAFF
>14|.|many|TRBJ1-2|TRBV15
TGTGCCACCAGCAGAGGTTCCGGCGCCTATGGCTACACCTTC
CATSRGSGAYGYTF
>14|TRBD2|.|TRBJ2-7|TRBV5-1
TGCGCCAGCAGCTTTAAGCGGGAGACCTACGAGCAGTACTTC
CASSFKRETYEQYF
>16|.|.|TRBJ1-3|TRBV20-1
TGCAGTGCTAGGGATGGGGGACGGGGCTCTGGAAACACCATATATTTT
CSARDGGRGSGNTIYF
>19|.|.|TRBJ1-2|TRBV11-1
TGTGCCGGCAGCCTTAGGGGAACTTCGGGGGACAACATTAACTATGGCTACACCTTC
CAGSLRGTSGDNINYGYTF
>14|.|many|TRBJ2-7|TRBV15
TGTGCCACCAGCAGAGATCTGTCCTCGTACGAGCAGTACTTC
CATSRDLSSYEQYF
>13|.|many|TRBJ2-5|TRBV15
TGTGCCACCAGCAGAGGATGGGTTGAGACCCAGTACTTC
CATSRGWVETQYF
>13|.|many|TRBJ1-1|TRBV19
TGTGCCAGTAGTGACCAGGAATACACTGAAGCTTTCTTT
CASSDQEYTEAFF
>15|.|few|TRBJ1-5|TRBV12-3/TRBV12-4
TGTGCCAGCAGTTACTCACGGGAGAGAGATCAGCCCCAGCATTTT
CASSYSRERDQPQHF
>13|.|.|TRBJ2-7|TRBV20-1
TGCAGTGCTAGATGGTTTTTATCCTACGAGCAGTACTTC
CSARWFLSYEQYF
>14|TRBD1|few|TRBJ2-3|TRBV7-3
TGTGCCAGCAGAAGGACAGGGAATGCAGATACGCAGTATTTT
CASRRTGNADTQYF
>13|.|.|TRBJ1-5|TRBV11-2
TGTGCCAGCAGCCAACATGTTAGTCAGCCCCAGCATTTT
CASSQHVSQPQHF
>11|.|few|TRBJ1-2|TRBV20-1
TGCAGTGCTAGTGCTTATGATGGCTACACCTTC
CSASAYDGYTF
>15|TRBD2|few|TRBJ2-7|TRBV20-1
TGCAGTGCTAGAGATCGCCTAGCGGGAGTCTACGAGCAGTACTTC
CSARDRLAGVYEQYF
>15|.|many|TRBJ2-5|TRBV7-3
TGTGCCAGCAGCTTATCAGCCGGGGTCCAAGAGACCCAGTACTTC
CASSLSAGVQETQYF
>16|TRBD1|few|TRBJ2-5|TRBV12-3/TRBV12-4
TGTGCCAGCAGTACATTGAGGACAGGGGTGCTGGAGACCCAGTACTTC
CASSTLRTGVLETQYF
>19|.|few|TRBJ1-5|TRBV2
TGTGCCAGCAGTTACTCGTCCCTGAGAGGGGCGGTGAGCAATCAGCCCCAGCATTTT
CASSYSSLRGAVSNQPQHF
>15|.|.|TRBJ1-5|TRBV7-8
TGTGCCAGCAGTTACTCGGGCAGTAGCAATCAGCCCCAGCATTTT
CASSYSGSSNQPQHF
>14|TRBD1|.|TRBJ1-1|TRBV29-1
TGCAGCGTGGATAGCAGGGGGGTACCGGCTGAAGCTTTCTTT
CSVDSRGVPAEAFF
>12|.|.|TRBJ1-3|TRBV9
TGTGCCAGCAGCCAAACCGGAAACACCATATATTTT
CASSQTGNTIYF
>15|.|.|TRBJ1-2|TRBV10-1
TGCGCCAGCAGTGAGTCGCGGCTATGGGACTATGGCTACACCTTC
CASSESRLWDYGYTF